This T cell receptor (beta chain) was captured by sequencing in a study of shared clonotypes between healthy human individuals. Regarding the study as a whole: The low donor count limited represented genetic and exposure-history diversity. Among a few donors, approximately 5% of naive CD4 clonotypes were found in common. The authors sampled blood alone, and tissue repertoires likely differ.

Some clones are missing from TCRdb's copy, which holds only in-frame ones; the method was immunoSEQ multiplex PCR. The table shows about 2.4 million clones, with 90% to 95% occurring only once. CDR3 length: 13 residues. CDR1 SGDLS and CDR2 YYNGEE come from the germline V gene. J was trimmed by 7 bases and V by 4 bases; bases with no gene match: 6. To note about this clone: Antigen specificity is unknown.

The sequenced material came from naive CD4+ T cells sorted from blood. Subset here: CD45RA+ positively selected. The chain uses TRBV9 and TRBJ1-1; 8 bases map to TRBD1. This sequence originates from a young man in good health. CDR3 DNA sequence: TGTGCCAGCAGCCCACAGGGGGGGAATGAAGCTTTCTTT. This codes for CASSPQGGNEAFF.